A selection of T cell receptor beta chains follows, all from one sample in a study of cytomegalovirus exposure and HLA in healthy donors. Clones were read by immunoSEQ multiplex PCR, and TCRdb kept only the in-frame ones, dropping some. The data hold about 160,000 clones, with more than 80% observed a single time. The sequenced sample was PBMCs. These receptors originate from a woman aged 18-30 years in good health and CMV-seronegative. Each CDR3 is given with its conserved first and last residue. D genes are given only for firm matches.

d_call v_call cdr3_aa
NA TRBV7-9 CSSSHMTEAFF
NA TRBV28 CASRRSLGLSGEQYF
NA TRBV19 CASSPPTSRHNEQFF
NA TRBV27 CASSQGFTFRTDTQYF
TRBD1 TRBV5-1 CASSLWDSSLGETQYF
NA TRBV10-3 CAIADFGGQPQHF
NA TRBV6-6 CASSYMPENQPQHF
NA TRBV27 CASSSGGQDVEEQYF
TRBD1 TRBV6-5 CASSTGDEKLFF
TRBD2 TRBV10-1 CASSRGTSGNNEQFF
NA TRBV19 CASSHGPGRNTEAFF
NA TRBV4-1 CASSQVPGTPVFNEQFF
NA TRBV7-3 CASSLFLSSGANVLTF
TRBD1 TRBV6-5 CASSIQGSNTEAFF
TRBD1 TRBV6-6 CAGAQGGNYGYTF
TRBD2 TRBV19 CASSISGGGFGEQFF
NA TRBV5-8 CASSQRAGRNQPQHF
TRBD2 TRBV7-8 CASSSGLAGGKKSGELFF
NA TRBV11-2 CASSLGVETQYF
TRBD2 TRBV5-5 CASSHSPSGGSSYEQYF
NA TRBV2 CASSPGQGTDTQYF
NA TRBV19 CASSKAGSNYGYTF
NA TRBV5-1 CASSLSAEQRGNTIYF
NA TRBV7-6 CASSLLGSYEQYF
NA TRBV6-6 CASSYSPNEQYF
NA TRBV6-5 CASSEDQRAYEQYF
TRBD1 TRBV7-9 CSSSAGQGADGELFF
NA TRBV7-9 CASSLLYEQYF
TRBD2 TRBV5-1 CASSLLAGSPDTQYF
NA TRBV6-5 CASSYSGVMNTEAFF
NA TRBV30 CAWSVRGLNYGYTF
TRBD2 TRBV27 CASSLGLAFNYEQYF
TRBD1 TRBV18 CASSPLDRVGTYSEQYF
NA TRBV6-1 CASTRGTYGTEAFF
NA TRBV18 CASSPGLKEQYF